Given below is one TCR beta chain in context. Its antigen is still unknown. Clones were sequenced by immunoSEQ multiplex PCR, and TCRdb holds only the in-frame ones, with some missing. Of about 140,000 clones listed, about 90% are singletons. This sample is drawn from a study of T cell responses to AZD1222 COVID-19 vaccine. CDR3 length: 14 residues. Trimming removed 2 bases from V and 2 bases from J, with 9 bases in between. CDR1 and CDR2 (germline): MNHEY, SVGEGT. Study conclusions and caveats: Possibly, clonal diversity was underestimated; donors were largely white British and included more females.

The sample here was peripheral blood, taken 28 days after the second AZD1222 dose. The origin of this receptor is an adult who received the AZD1222 COVID-19 vaccine. This chain joins TRBV6-2 or TRBV6-3 and TRBJ1-1; no firm D call. CDR3 nucleotide sequence: TGTGCCAGCAGTTACCCTCATGGCAACACTGAAGCTTTCTTT. Protein product: CASSYPHGNTEAFF.